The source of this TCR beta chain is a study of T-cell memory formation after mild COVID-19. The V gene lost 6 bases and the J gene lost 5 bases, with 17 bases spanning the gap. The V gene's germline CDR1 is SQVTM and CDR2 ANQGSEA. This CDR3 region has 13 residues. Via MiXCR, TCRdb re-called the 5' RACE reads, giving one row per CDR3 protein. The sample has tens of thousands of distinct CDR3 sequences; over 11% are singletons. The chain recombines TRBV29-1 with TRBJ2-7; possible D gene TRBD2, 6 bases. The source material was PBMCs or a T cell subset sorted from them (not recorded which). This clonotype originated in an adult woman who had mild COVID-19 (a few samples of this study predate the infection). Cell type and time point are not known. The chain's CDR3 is CSVPGPGVHEQYF. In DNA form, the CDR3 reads TGCAGCGTGCCCGGACCGGGGGTCCACGAGCAGTACTTC.